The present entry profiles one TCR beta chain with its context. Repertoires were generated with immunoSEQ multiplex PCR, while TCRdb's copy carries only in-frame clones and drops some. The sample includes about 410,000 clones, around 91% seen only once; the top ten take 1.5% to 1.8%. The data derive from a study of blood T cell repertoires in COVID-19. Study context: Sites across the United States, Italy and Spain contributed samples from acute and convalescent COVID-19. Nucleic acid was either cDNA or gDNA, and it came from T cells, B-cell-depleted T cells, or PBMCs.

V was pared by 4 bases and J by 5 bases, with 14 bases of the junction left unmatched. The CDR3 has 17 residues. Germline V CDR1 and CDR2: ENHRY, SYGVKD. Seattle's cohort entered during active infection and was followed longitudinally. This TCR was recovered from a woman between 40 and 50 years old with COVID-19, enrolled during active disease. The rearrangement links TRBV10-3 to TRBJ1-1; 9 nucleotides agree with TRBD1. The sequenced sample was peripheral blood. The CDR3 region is CAISVGTGGGGYTEAFF. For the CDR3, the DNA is TGTGCCATCAGTGTAGGTACAGGGGGCGGGGGCTATACTGAAGCTTTCTTT.